This T cell receptor beta chain is drawn from a study of blood T cell repertoires in COVID-19 (dated by TCRdb to between 2020 and 2021). In terms of the full investigation: Samples covering the acute and convalescent phases of COVID-19 were provided by collaborators in the United States, Italy and Spain. The material from the prospective study consisted of cDNA or gDNA derived from T cells, B-cell-depleted T cells, or PBMCs. Deeply sampled blood TCRbeta repertoires from subjects exposed to, actively infected with, or recovered from COVID-19 were included in the dataset. A freely available public database, intended as a resource for researchers studying the immune response to SARS-CoV-2, is where the repertoires were released. Samples were obtained from the ongoing ImmuneRACE study (first 160 participants) and from 950 to 1,500 subjects provided by 6 global collaborators. Nearly every sample came with metadata listing a de-identified subject ID, COVID-19 status, age in years and sex. Where HLA class I and class II types were available, the types were taken from metadata supplied by the sample provider, not from assay-based typing. Beyond this particular receptor, the publication reports: The quantity of clinical and demographic metadata differed by source and by participant and was supplied without curation.

The immunoSEQ Assay, a bias-controlled multiplex PCR, was used to amplify TCRbeta CDR3 regions from genomic DNA. In the authors' own workflow: Nucleated cell counts per sample were estimated from amplification of reference gene primers within the assay. To quantify the absolute abundance of each unique TCRbeta CDR3 rearrangement, sequence reads were collapsed and filtered. For each sample, productive Simpson clonality was calculated by taking the square root of Simpson's diversity index across productive rearrangements. Sourced from immuneACCESS, this table was stored by TCRdb with only in-frame sequences that have V and J called. A share of the clones is absent; for the studies checked, an unresolved V gene accounts for under half, and the remainder has no known explanation. V and J calls and clone size are given by that table; D and trimming were obtained from the DNA. This sample comprises 95,000 to 150,000 clones, around four fifths of them detected only once. The ten biggest clones cover 5.9% of the sample.

The CDR3 starts with the cysteine, ends with the phenylalanine, and has 15 residues. CDR3 DNA only is kept here, 45 bases in frame from base 1. V loses 0 bases of germline sequence and J loses 5 bases, and the interval between the two ends is 12 bases. The germline V gene (reference sequence) yields SGHNT for CDR1 and YYREEE for CDR2. Each collaborating institution followed its own protocols to collect whole blood in K2EDTA tubes. For TCRbeta analysis, collaborator samples were shipped as frozen whole blood, as isolated PBMCs, or as DNA extracted from either sample type. About this clone: The clone's antigen remains unknown. No much larger clone exists at a distance of one base, and base qualities are not known.

The V and J segments used are TRBV5-4 and TRBJ2-1, and possibly TRBD2, on 6 matching bases. The sequenced sample consisted of peripheral blood. This TCR was recovered from a man aged 80 or over with active or convalescent COVID-19. In nucleotides, the sequence is TGTGCCAGCAGCTTGGACGGGGGAGGAGACAATGAGCAGTTCTTC. Its protein is CASSLDGGGDNEQFF.